These 18 T cell receptor beta chains came from one sample sequenced in a study of cytomegalovirus exposure and HLA in healthy donors. PCR primers comprised 60 Vbeta and 13 Jbeta primers. Some clones are missing from TCRdb's copy, which holds only in-frame ones; the method was immunoSEQ multiplex PCR. Of around 190,000 clones detected, over 75% appear once; the ten largest clones hold approximately 3%. Source material: PBMCs. These receptors came from a woman aged 25-40 years in good health and CMV-seronegative.

This chain uses TRBV19 with TRBJ1-3, with a tentative D call TRBD1 (5 bases). This CDR3 is 16 amino acids long. Per the germline V gene, CDR1 is LNHDA and CDR2 is SQIVND (reference sequence). The germline V and J ends were trimmed by 4 bases and 0 bases, with 13 bases remaining between them. CDR3 region: CASSKGKLPSGNTIYF. CDR3 in DNA: TGTGCCAGTAGTAAGGGGAAGCTGCCCTCTGGAAACACCATATATTTT.

V gene TRBV6-5 combines with J gene TRBJ1-4, with D possibly matching TRBD1 (5 bases). Germline values: CDR1 MNHEY, CDR2 SVGAGI. With 0 bases removed from V and 8 bases from J, the gap between germline ends came to 16 bases. This CDR3 comprises 16 residues. This CDR3 is CASSYSPTGFGEKLFF. The CDR3 DNA reads as TGTGCCAGCAGTTACTCTCCCACAGGTTTCGGGGAAAAACTGTTTTTT.

V usage is TRBV11-3 and J usage is TRBJ2-7; TRBD1 is a possible D gene (5 bases). The CDR3 covers 14 residues. Germline lookup yields CDR1 SGHNT and CDR2 YENEEA. With 5 bases removed from V and 2 bases from J, the gap between germline ends came to 13 bases. The CDR3: CASSVQDTAYEQYF. The CDR3 DNA sequence: TGTGCCAGCAGCGTACAGGATACCGCCTACGAGCAGTACTTC.

The V gene is TRBV5-3, the J gene TRBJ2-3, with 11 nucleotides matching TRBD2. TRBV5-3 is an open reading frame whose function is uncertain. J lost 3 bases, V lost 0 bases, and 6 bases had no gene match. The CDR3 runs 17 residues. CDR3 sequence reads: CARSLVWTSGWTDTQYF. The CDR3 DNA sequence: TGTGCCAGAAGCTTGGTCTGGACTAGCGGGTGGACAGATACGCAGTATTTT.

This clone was seen only once. V gene TRBV2 combines with J gene TRBJ2-7; 9 bases map to TRBD1. CDR3 length equals 15 residues. The germline V gene encodes CDR1 SNHLY and CDR2 FYNNEI. J gave up 0 bases and V 7 bases, and 7 bases lay outside the gene matches. The CDR3, as DNA: TGTGCCAGCATGGGGGGACAGGGCCTCTCCTACGAGCAGTACTTC. Its translation: CASMGGQGLSYEQYF.

Regarding this clone: One end of the junction fails to match germline, which may point to a read error. This chain connects TRBV29-1 to TRBJ1-2; 7 bases line up with TRBD1. This CDR3 has 11 amino acids. Germline V CDR1 and CDR2: SQVTM, ANQGSEA. DNA of the CDR3: TGCAGCGTAGCACAGGGGCATGGCTACCCCTTC. This codes for CSVAQGHGYPF.

The rearrangement joins TRBV4-1 to TRBJ2-5; a possible D gene is TRBD2 (6 bases). In germline, CDR1 is MGHRA, CDR2 YSYEKL. CDR3 length: 16 residues. The V and J ends lost 2 bases and 3 bases respectively, with 16 bases between them. The CDR3 DNA is TGCGCCAGCAGCCAAAGCGGGCAGGGAAGGGAAGAGACCCAGTACTTC. Protein sequence: CASSQSGQGREETQYF.

The chain carries TRBV11-2 and TRBJ2-2; D not resolved. The V gene's germline CDR1 is SGHAT and CDR2 FQNNGV. The CDR3 runs to 14 residues. V shed 5 bases and J shed 3 bases, with 10 bases lying between them. The CDR3 reads CASSRPRYTGELFF. CDR3 nucleotides: TGTGCCAGCAGCCGGCCCAGGTACACCGGGGAGCTGTTTTTT. Using reference TRBV11-2 and TRBJ2-2 for the parts outside the CDR3, the full variable domain is EAGVAQSPRYKIIEKRQSVAFWCNPISGHATLYWYQQILGQGPKLLIQFQNNGVVDDSQLPKDRFSAERLKGVDSTLKIQPAKLEDSAVYLCASSRPRYTGELFFGEGSRLTVL.

This clone was seen just once. The chain is built from TRBV7-6 and TRBJ2-1, with 8 bases matching TRBD1. CDR1 is SGHVS, CDR2 FNYEAQ, per germline. The CDR3 loop spans 15 amino acids. After removal of 3 bases from V and 4 bases from J, the junction contained 5 bases not matched to a gene. CDR3 protein: CASSFDRGAYNEQFF. Written as DNA, the CDR3 is TGTGCCAGCAGCTTCGACAGGGGCGCGTACAATGAGCAGTTCTTC.

The chain couples TRBV27 to TRBJ2-1; 14 nucleotides align to TRBD2. Germline CDR1 MNHEY, CDR2 SMNVEV (reference sequence). J lost 9 bases, V lost 5 bases, and 6 bases had no gene match. The CDR3 is 15 amino acids. In nucleotides, the CDR3 is TGTGCCAGCAGTAATCGACTAGCGGGGGGGCGTGAGCAGTTCTTC. Its protein product is CASSNRLAGGREQFF.

This clone showed up just once. This rearrangement joins TRBV6-1 to TRBJ2-2, with TRBD2 matching over 7 bases. J gave up 5 bases and V 7 bases, and 7 bases lay outside the gene matches. This CDR3 has 14 amino acids. CDR1 and CDR2 (germline): MNHNS, SASEGT. The CDR3 loop reads CASIAGVGTGELFF. The CDR3 DNA is TGTGCCAGCATTGCGGGGGTTGGTACCGGGGAGCTGTTTTTT.

The chain couples TRBV6-5 to TRBJ1-2; D gene uncertain. The CDR3 has 12 residues. Trimming took off 6 bases at V and 2 bases at J, with 7 bases between the two ends. Germline V gene data show CDR1 as MNHEY and CDR2 as SVGAGI. CDR3 loop: CASRNRNYGYTF. CDR3 sequence (DNA): TGTGCCAGCAGGAACAGAAACTATGGCTACACCTTC.

This clone occurred once. The V gene is TRBV5-1, the J gene TRBJ1-1, with D perhaps matching TRBD1 (5 bases). There are 15 residues in the CDR3. Trimming left V 4 bases short and J 1 base short, with 14 bases between. Germline V gives CDR1 SGHRS, CDR2 YFSETQ. CDR3: CASSSDGQPNTEAFF. CDR3 DNA: TGCGCCAGCAGCAGCGACGGACAACCGAACACTGAAGCTTTCTTT.

V gene TRBV19 combines with J gene TRBJ2-2; D is perhaps TRBD2 (5 bases). This CDR3 is built from 16 residues. Germline CDR1 is LNHDA and CDR2 is SQIVND (reference sequence). Trimming took 5 bases from V and 6 from J, leaving 19 bases between them. Here the CDR3 DNA reads TGTGCCAGTAGTCTATTGAGGGTTTCAACCGCCGGGGAGCTGTTTTTT. As protein: CASSLLRVSTAGELFF.

This sequence joins TRBV7-9 and TRBJ2-5; TRBD2 is a possible D gene (7 bases). V lost 5 bases and J 5 bases, leaving 18 bases between the germline ends. The CDR3 extends over 15 amino acids. Looked up from germline, CDR1 is SEHNR and CDR2 is FQNEAQ (reference sequence). CDR3 bases: TGTGCCAGCAGCCCCGGGGGGCGGGACATGGAGACCCAGTACTTC. Protein sequence: CASSPGGRDMETQYF.

This clone showed up just a few times. The gene calls are TRBV20-1 and TRBJ2-7; no clear D gene. V gave up 0 bases and J gave up 6 bases, with 6 bases separating them. This CDR3 is built from 11 residues. The germline CDR1 and CDR2 sequences are DFQATT and SNEGSKA (reference sequence). The CDR3 DNA reads TGCAGTGCTAGAGATAGTCCCGAGCAGTACTTC. It codes for CSARDSPEQYF.

This rearrangement joins TRBV9 to TRBJ2-1, with TRBD1 matching over 9 bases. V lost 3 bases to trimming and J lost 7 bases; unmatched junction nucleotides: 8. CDR3 length: 15 amino acids. CDR1 is SGDLS, CDR2 YYNGEE, per germline. The CDR3 DNA reads as TGTGCCAGCAGCGCAGGGACAGGGAGACTTAATGAGCAGTTCTTC. This sequence encodes CASSAGTGRLNEQFF. Full variable domain (outside the CDR3, taken from reference TRBV9 and TRBJ2-1): DSGVTQTPKHLITATGQRVTLRCSPRSGDLSVYWYQQSLDQGLQFLIQYYNGEERAKGNILERFSAQQFPDLHSELNLSSLELGDSALYFCASSAGTGRLNEQFFGPGTRLTVL.

This chain uses TRBV27 with TRBJ2-7, with D hard to call. Trimming removed 2 bases from V and 9 bases from J, with 17 bases in between. The CDR3 runs 14 residues. Germline loops: CDR1 MNHEY, CDR2 SMNVEV (reference sequence). CDR3 region: CASSLRDIEARQYF. In DNA form, the CDR3 reads TGTGCCAGCAGTTTACGTGACATTGAAGCCCGGCAGTACTTC.